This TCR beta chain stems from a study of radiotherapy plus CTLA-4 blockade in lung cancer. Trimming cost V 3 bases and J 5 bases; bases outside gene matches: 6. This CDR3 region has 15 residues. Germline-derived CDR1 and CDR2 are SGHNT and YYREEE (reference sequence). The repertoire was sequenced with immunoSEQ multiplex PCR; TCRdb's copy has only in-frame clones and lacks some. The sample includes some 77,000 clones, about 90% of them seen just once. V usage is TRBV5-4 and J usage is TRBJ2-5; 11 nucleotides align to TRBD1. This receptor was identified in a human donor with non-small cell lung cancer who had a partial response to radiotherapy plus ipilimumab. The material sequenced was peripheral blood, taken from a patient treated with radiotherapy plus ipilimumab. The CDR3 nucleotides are TGTGCCAGCAGCTCAGGACAGGGGGCGCGGGAGACCCAGTACTTC. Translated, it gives CASSSGQGARETQYF.